This T cell receptor (beta chain) originates from a study of T cell changes during pregnancy in multiple sclerosis. Method: immunoSEQ multiplex PCR; TCRdb's copy keeps in-frame clones and lacks some. The sample contains tens of thousands of clones, around nine tenths of which appear only once. CDR3 length equals 17 residues. Germline V gene sequence: CDR1 SGDLS, CDR2 YYNGEE. With 3 bases removed from V and 2 bases from J, the gap between germline ends came to 20 bases. This receptor was taken from a female donor with multiple sclerosis, enrolled in a pregnancy study. Here the sequenced sample was peripheral blood, taken in the second trimester of pregnancy. The chain joins TRBV9 to TRBJ2-5, with D uncertain. CDR3 bases: TGTGCCAGCAGCGAACGGTCGCCCTACCGAAATCAAGAGACCCAGTACTTC. It codes for CASSERSPYRNQETQYF.